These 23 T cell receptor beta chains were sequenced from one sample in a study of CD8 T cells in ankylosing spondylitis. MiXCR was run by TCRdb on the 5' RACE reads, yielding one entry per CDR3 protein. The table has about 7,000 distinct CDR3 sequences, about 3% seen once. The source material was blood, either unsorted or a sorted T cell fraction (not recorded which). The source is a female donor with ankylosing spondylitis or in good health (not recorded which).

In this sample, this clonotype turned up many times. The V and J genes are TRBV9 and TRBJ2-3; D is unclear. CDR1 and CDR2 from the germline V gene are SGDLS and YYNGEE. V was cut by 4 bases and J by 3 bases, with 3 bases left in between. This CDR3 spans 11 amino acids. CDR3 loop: CASSSTDTQYF. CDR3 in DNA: TGTGCCAGCAGCTCTACAGATACGCAGTATTTT. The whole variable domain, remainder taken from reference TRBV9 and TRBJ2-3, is DSGVTQTPKHLITATGQRVTLRCSPRSGDLSVYWYQQSLDQGLQFLIQYYNGEERAKGNILERFSAQQFPDLHSELNLSSLELGDSALYFCASSSTDTQYFGPGTRLTVL.

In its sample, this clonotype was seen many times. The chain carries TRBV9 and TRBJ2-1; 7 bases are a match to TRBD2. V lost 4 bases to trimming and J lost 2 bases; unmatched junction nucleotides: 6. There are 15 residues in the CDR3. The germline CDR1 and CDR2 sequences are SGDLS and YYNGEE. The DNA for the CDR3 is TGTGCCAGCAGCCAAGGTGGGGGGGCCTACAATGAGCAGTTCTTC. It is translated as CASSQGGGAYNEQFF.

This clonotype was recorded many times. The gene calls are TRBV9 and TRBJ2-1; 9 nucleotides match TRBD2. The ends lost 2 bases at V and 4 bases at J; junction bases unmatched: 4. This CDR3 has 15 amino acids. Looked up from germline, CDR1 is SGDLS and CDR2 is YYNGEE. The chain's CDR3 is CASSVGAGGYNEQFF. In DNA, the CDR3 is TGTGCCAGCAGCGTGGGCGCGGGAGGGTACAATGAGCAGTTCTTC.

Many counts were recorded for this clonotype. Written as DNA, the CDR3 is TGTGCCAGCAGCGGGCTAGCGGGGGCCCCAGAGGGGCCAGATACGCAGTATTTT. Its translation is CASSGLAGAPEGPDTQYF. The chain recombines TRBV9 with TRBJ2-3; 10 bases fit TRBD2. This CDR3 is 18 amino acids long. CDR1 and CDR2 from the germline V gene are SGDLS and YYNGEE. Losses at the gene ends were 3 bases for V and 4 bases for J; bases not matched to a gene: 14. Full variable domain (missing parts from reference TRBV9 and TRBJ2-3): DSGVTQTPKHLITATGQRVTLRCSPRSGDLSVYWYQQSLDQGLQFLIQYYNGEERAKGNILERFSAQQFPDLHSELNLSSLELGDSALYFCASSGLAGAPEGPDTQYFGPGTRLTVL.

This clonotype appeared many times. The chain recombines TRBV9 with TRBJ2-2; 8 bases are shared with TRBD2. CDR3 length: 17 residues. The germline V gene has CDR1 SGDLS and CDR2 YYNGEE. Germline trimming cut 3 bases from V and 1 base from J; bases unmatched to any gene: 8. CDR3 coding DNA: TGTGCCAGCAGCGGGAGCGGGGGCCAACTGAACACCGGGGAGCTGTTTTTT. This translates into CASSGSGGQLNTGELFF.

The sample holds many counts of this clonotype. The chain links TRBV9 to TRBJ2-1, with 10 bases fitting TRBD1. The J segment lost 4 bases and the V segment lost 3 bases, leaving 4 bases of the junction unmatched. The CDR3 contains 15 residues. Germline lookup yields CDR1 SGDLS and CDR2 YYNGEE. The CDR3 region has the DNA TGTGCCAGCAGCGAAGGACAGGGGGTATACAATGAGCAGTTCTTC. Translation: CASSEGQGVYNEQFF. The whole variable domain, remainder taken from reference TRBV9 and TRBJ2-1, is DSGVTQTPKHLITATGQRVTLRCSPRSGDLSVYWYQQSLDQGLQFLIQYYNGEERAKGNILERFSAQQFPDLHSELNLSSLELGDSALYFCASSEGQGVYNEQFFGPGTRLTVL.

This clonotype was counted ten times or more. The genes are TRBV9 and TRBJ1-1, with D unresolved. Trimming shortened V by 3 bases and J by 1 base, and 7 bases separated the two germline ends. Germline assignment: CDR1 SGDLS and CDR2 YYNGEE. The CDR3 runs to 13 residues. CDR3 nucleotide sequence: TGTGCCAGCAGCGGGTGGGCGAACACTGAAGCTTTCTTT. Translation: CASSGWANTEAFF.

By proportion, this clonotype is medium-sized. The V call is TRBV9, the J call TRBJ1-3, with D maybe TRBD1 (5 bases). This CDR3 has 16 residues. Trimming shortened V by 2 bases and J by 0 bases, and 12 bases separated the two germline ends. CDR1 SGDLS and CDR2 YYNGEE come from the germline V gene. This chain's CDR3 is CASSVSRDLSGNTIYF. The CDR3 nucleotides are TGTGCCAGCAGCGTTTCGCGGGACCTCTCTGGAAACACCATATATTTT. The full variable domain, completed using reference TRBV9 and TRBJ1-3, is DSGVTQTPKHLITATGQRVTLRCSPRSGDLSVYWYQQSLDQGLQFLIQYYNGEERAKGNILERFSAQQFPDLHSELNLSSLELGDSALYFCASSVSRDLSGNTIYFGEGSWLTVV.

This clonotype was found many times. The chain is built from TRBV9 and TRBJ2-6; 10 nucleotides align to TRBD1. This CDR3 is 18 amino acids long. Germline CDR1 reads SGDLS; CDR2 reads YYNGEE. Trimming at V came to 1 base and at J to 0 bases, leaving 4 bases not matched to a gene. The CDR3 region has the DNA TGTGCCAGCAGCGTAACGGGACAGGGGAGCTCTGGGGCCAACGTCCTGACTTTC. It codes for CASSVTGQGSSGANVLTF.

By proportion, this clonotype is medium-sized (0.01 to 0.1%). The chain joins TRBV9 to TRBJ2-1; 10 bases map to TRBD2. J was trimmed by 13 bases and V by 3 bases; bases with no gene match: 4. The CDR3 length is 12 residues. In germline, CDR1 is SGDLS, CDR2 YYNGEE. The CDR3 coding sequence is TGTGCCAGCAGCGGCCAGCGGGAGGGCCAGTTCTTC. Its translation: CASSGQREGQFF.

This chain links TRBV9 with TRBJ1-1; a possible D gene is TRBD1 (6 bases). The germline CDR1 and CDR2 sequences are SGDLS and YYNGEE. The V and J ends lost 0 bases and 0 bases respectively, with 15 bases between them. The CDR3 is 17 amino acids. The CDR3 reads CASSVGGKGEMNTEAFF. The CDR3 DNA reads TGTGCCAGCAGCGTAGGAGGGAAGGGGGAGATGAACACTGAAGCTTTCTTT.

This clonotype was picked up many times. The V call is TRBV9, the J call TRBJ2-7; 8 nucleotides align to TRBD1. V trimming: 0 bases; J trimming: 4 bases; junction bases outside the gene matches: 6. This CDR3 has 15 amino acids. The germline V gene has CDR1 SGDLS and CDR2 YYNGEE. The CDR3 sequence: CASSVGAGGQYEQYF. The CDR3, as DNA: TGTGCCAGCAGCGTAGGGGCAGGGGGCCAGTACGAGCAGTACTTC.

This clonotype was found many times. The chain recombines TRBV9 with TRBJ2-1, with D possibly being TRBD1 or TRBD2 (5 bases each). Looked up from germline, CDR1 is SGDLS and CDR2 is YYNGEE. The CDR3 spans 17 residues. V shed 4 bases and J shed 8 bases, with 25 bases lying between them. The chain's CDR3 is CASSPLVIRGLFDEQFF. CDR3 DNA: TGTGCCAGCAGCCCCCTAGTCATCCGGGGCTTGTTCGATGAGCAGTTCTTC.

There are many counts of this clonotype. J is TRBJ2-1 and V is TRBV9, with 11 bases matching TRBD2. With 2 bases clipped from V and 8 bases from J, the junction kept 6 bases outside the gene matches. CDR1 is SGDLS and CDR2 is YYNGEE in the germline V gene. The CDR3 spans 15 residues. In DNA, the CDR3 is TGTGCCAGCAGCGTTAGCGGGGGGGTGGGTGATGAGCAGTTCTTC. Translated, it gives CASSVSGGVGDEQFF.

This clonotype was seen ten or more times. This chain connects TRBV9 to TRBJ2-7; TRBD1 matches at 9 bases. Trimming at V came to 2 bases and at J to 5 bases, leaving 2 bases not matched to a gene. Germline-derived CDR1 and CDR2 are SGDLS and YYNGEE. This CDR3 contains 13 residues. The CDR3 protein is CASSVGQGHEQYF. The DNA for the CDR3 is TGTGCCAGCAGCGTGGGACAGGGCCACGAGCAGTACTTC.

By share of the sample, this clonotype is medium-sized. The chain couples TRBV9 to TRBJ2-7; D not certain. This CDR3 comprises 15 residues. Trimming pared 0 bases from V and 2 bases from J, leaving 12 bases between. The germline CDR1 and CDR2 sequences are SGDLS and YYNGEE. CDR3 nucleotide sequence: TGTGCCAGCAGCGTAGGGGGTGGTGTGACCTACGAGCAGTACTTC. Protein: CASSVGGGVTYEQYF. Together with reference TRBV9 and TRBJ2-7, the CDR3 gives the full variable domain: DSGVTQTPKHLITATGQRVTLRCSPRSGDLSVYWYQQSLDQGLQFLIQYYNGEERAKGNILERFSAQQFPDLHSELNLSSLELGDSALYFCASSVGGGVTYEQYFGPGTRLTVT.

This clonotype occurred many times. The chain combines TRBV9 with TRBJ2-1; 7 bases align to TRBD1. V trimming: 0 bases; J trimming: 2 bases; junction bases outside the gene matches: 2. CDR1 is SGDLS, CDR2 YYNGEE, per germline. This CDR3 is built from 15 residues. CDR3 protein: CASSVEGGPYNEQFF. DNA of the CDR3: TGTGCCAGCAGCGTAGAAGGGGGCCCCTACAATGAGCAGTTCTTC.

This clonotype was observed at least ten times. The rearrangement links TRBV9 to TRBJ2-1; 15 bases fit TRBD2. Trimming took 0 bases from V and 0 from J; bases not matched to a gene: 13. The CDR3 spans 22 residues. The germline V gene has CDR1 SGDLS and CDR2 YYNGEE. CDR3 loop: CASSVAAIGTSGGLSSYNEQFF. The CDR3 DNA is TGTGCCAGCAGCGTAGCAGCAATAGGGACTAGCGGGGGGTTGTCCTCCTACAATGAGCAGTTCTTC.

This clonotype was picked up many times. The DNA for the CDR3 is TGTGCCAGCAGCGCCGGGGCTAACCCCTCCTACAATGAGCAGTTCTTC. It yields the protein CASSAGANPSYNEQFF. The rearrangement joins TRBV9 to TRBJ2-1, with D perhaps matching TRBD1 or TRBD2 (5 bases each). V lost 3 bases and J lost 0, with 13 bases in between. Germline V gene sequence: CDR1 SGDLS, CDR2 YYNGEE. The CDR3 spans 16 residues.

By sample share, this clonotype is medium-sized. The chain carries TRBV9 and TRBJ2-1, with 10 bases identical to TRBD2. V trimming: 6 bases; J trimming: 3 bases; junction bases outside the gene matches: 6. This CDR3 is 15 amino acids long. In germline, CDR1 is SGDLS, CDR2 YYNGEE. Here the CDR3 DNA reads TGTGCCAGCAACGCAGCGGGAGGGAACTACAATGAGCAGTTCTTC. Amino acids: CASNAAGGNYNEQFF.

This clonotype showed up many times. The CDR3 DNA follows: TGTGCCAGCAGCGTAGGACAGCTTCAAGAGACCCAGTACTTC. Its translation is CASSVGQLQETQYF. This sequence joins TRBV9 and TRBJ2-5; D is possibly TRBD1 (5 bases). The ends were cut back, 0 bases at V and 2 bases at J, with 8 bases in the middle. This CDR3 comprises 14 residues. Germline CDR1 reads SGDLS; CDR2 reads YYNGEE.

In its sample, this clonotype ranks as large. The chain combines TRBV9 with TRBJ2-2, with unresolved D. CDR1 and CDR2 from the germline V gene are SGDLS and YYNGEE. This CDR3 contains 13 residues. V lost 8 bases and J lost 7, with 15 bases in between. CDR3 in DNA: TGTGCCAGTTCGTATGGGGTCGTCGGGGAGCTGTTTTTT. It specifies CASSYGVVGELFF.

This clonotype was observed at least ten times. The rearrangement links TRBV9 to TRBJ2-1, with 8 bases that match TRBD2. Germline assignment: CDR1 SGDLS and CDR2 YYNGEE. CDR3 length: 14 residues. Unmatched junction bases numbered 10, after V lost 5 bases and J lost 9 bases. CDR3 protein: CASREERGRGEQFF. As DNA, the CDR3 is TGTGCCAGCAGGGAGGAGCGGGGGAGAGGTGAGCAGTTCTTC.